This T cell receptor (beta chain) was sequenced for a study of OX40 agonist ivuxolimab in advanced cancers. The germline gives CDR1 SGHVS, CDR2 FNYEAQ. The germline V and J ends were trimmed by 4 bases and 8 bases, with 20 bases remaining between them. The CDR3 length is 15 residues. The table came from immunoSEQ multiplex PCR; TCRdb's copy has only in-frame clones and leaves some out. The data contain around 38,000 clones, approximately 92% of them singletons. This sequence originates from an adult with an advanced solid tumor such as melanoma, head and neck, liver or kidney cancer. The chain joins TRBV7-6 to TRBJ2-5, with D perhaps matching TRBD1 or TRBD2 (5 bases each). The sample was CD4+ or CD8+ T cells sorted from blood, taken in a trial of the OX40 agonist ivuxolimab. The CDR3 here is CASSSVGTDRETQYF. The CDR3 DNA reads TGTGCCAGCAGCTCCGTCGGGACCGACAGAGAAACCCAGTACTTC.